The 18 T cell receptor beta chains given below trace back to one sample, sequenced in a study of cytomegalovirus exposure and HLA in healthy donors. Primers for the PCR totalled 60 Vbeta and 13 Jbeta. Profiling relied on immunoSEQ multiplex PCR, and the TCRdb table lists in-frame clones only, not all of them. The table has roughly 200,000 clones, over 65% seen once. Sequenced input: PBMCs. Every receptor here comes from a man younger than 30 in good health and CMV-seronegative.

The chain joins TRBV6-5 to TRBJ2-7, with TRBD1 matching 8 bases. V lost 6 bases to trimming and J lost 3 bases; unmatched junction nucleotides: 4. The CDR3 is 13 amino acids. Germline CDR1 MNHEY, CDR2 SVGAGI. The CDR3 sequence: CASRTGAVYEQYF. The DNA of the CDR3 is TGTGCCAGCAGGACAGGGGCAGTCTACGAGCAGTACTTC.

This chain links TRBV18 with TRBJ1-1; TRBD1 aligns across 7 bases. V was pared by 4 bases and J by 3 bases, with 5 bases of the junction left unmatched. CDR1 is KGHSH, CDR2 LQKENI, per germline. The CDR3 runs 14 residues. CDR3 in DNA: TGTGCCAGCTCACGACAGGGTCTGGACACTGAAGCTTTCTTT. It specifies CASSRQGLDTEAFF.

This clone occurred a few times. The CDR3, as DNA: TGTGCCAGCAGTTTATCCCCCAGGGGGCTGGTTGGTAATTCACCCCTCCACTTT. This encodes CASSLSPRGLVGNSPLHF. The V call is TRBV27, the J call TRBJ1-6, with 8 bases identical to TRBD1. V dropped 0 bases and J dropped 6; count of bases not matched to a gene: 10. CDR1 is MNHEY and CDR2 is SMNVEV in the germline V gene (reference sequence). The CDR3 contains 18 residues.

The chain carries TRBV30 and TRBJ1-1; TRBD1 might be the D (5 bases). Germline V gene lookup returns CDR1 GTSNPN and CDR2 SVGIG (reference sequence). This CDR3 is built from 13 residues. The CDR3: CGLRSGINTEAFF. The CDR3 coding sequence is TGTGGCTTACGATCAGGGATTAACACTGAAGCTTTCTTT.

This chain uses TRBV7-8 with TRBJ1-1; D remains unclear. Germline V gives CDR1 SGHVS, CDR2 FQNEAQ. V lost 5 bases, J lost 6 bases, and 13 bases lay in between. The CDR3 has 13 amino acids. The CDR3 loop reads CASSIYGEAEAFF. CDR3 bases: TGTGCCAGCAGCATCTATGGGGAGGCTGAAGCTTTCTTT. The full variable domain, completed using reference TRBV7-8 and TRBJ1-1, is GAGVSQSPRYKVAKRGQDVALRCDPISGHVSLFWYQQALGQGPEFLTYFQNEAQLDKSGLPSDRFFAERPEGSVSTLKIQRTQQEDSAVYLCASSIYGEAEAFFGQGTRLTVV.

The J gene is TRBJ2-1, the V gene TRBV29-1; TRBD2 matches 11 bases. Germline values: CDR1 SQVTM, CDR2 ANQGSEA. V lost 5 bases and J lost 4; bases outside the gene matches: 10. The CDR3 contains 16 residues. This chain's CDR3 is CSVRGGTSGQYNEQFF. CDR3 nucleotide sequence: TGCAGCGTTCGCGGAGGGACTAGCGGACAGTACAATGAGCAGTTCTTC.

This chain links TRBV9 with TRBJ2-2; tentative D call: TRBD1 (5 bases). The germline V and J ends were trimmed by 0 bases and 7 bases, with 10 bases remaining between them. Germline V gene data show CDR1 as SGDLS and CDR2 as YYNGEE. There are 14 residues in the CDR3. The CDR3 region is CASSVAGIVGELFF. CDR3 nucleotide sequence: TGTGCCAGCAGCGTAGCAGGGATAGTCGGGGAGCTGTTTTTT. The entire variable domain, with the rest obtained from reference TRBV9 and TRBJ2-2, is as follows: DSGVTQTPKHLITATGQRVTLRCSPRSGDLSVYWYQQSLDQGLQFLIQYYNGEERAKGNILERFSAQQFPDLHSELNLSSLELGDSALYFCASSVAGIVGELFFGEGSRLTVL.

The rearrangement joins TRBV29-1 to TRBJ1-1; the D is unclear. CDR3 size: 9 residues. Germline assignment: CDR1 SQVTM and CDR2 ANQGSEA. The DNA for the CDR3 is TGCACCCGGGAGAGAGAGGCTTTCTTT. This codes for CTREREAFF.

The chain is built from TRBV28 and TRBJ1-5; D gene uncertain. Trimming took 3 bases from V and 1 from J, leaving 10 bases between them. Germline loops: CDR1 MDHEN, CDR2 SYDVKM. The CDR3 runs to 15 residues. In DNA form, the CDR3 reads TGTGCCAGCAGTTTGTTTCGGGGAAGCAATCAGCCCCAGCATTTT. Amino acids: CASSLFRGSNQPQHF.

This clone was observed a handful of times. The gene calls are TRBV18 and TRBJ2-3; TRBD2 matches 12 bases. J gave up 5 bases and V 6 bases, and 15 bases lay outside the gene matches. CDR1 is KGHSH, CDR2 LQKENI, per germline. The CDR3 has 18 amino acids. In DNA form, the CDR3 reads TGTGCCAGCTCTCCCGCCTCTATACTAGCGGGAGGCAGAGATACGCAGTATTTT. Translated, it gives CASSPASILAGGRDTQYF.

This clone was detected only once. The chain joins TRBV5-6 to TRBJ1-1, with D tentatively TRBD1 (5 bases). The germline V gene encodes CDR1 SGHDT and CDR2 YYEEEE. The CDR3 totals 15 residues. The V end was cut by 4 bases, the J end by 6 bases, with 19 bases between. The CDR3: CASSPLGRAGAEAFF. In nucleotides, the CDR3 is TGTGCCAGCAGCCCACTCGGACGAGCGGGGGCTGAAGCTTTCTTT.

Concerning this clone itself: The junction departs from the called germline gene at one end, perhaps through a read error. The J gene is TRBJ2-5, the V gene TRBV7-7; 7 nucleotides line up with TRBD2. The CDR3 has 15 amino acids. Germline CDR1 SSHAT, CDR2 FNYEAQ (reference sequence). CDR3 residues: CASSLSGGGQETQYF. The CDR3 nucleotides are TGTGCTAGCAGCTTAAGTGGGGGGGGGCAAGAGACCCAGTACTTC.

The CDR3 spells CAWTSGITDTQYF. DNA for the CDR3: TGTGCCTGGACTAGCGGGATCACAGATACGCAGTATTTT. V usage is TRBV30 and J usage is TRBJ2-3, with 9 bases identical to TRBD2. Germline CDR1 is GTSNPN and CDR2 is SVGIG (reference sequence). CDR3 length: 13 amino acids. Trimming removed 4 bases from V and 2 bases from J; junction bases left unmatched: 1.

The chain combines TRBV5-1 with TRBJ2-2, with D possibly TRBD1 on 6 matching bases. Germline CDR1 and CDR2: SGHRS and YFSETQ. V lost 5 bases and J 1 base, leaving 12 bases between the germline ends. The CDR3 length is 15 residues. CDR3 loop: CASSQDRVNTGELFF. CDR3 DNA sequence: TGCGCCAGCAGTCAGGACAGAGTGAACACCGGGGAGCTGTTTTTT.

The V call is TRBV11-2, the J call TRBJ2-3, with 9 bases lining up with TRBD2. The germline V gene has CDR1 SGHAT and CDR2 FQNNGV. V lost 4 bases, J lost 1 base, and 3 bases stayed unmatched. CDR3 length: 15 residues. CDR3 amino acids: CASSSASGGTDTQYF. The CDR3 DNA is TGTGCCAGCAGCTCTGCTAGCGGGGGCACAGATACGCAGTATTTT.

Here the CDR3 DNA reads TGTGCCAGCAGCTTGGGGCAGAACGCCCTCGACGAGCAGTACTTC. This codes for CASSLGQNALDEQYF. This chain joins TRBV5-6 and TRBJ2-7, with D hard to call. Germline CDR1 is SGHDT and CDR2 is YYEEEE. Deletions cut 0 bases from V and 5 bases from J, with 15 bases between. This CDR3 region has 15 residues. The full variable domain, rest sourced from reference TRBV5-6 and TRBJ2-7, is DAGVTQSPTHLIKTRGQQVTLRCSPKSGHDTVSWYQQALGQGPQFIFQYYEEEERQRGNFPDRFSGHQFPNYSSELNVNALLLGDSALYLCASSLGQNALDEQYFGPGTRLTVT.

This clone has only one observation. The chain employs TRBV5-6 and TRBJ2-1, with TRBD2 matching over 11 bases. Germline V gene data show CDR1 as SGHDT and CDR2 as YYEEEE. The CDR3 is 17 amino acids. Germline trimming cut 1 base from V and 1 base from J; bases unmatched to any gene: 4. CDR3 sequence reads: CASSLTSGSVSYNEQFF. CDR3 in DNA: TGTGCCAGCAGCTTGACTAGCGGGAGCGTTTCCTACAATGAGCAGTTCTTC. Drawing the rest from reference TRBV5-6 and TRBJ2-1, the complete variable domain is DAGVTQSPTHLIKTRGQQVTLRCSPKSGHDTVSWYQQALGQGPQFIFQYYEEEERQRGNFPDRFSGHQFPNYSSELNVNALLLGDSALYLCASSLTSGSVSYNEQFFGPGTRLTVL.

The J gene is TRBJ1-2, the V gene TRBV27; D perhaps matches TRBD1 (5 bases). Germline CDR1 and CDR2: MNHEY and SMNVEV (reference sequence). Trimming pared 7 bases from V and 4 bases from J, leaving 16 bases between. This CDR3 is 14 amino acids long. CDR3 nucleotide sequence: TGTGCCAGCACCGGGGGAGGGGACCCCTATGGCTACACCTTC. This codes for CASTGGGDPYGYTF.